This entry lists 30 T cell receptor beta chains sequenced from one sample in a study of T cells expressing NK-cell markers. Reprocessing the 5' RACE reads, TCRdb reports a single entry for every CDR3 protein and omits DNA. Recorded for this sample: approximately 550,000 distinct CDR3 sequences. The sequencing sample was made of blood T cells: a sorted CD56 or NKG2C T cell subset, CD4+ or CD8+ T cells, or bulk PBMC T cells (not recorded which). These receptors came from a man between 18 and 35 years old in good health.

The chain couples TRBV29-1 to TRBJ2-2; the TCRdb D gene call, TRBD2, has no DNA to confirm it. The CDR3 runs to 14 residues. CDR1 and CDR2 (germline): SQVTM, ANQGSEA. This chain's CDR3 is CSVESGRGVGELFF.

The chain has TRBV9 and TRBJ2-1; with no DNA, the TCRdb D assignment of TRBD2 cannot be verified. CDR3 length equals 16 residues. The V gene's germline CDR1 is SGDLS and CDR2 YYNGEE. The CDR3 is CASSVGTSEIYNEQFF.

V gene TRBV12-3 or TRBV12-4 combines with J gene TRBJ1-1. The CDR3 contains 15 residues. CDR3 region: CASSLYGAMNTEAFF.

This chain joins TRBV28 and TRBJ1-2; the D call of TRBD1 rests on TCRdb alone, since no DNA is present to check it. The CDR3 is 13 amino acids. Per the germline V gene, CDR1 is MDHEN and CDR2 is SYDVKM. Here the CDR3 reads CASTPGDGRGYTF.

CDR3 loop: CASADRAGTGELFF. V usage is TRBV5-6 and J usage is TRBJ2-2; TCRdb designates TRBD1, a call that cannot be tested without DNA. CDR1 is SGHDT and CDR2 is YYEEEE in the germline V gene. The CDR3 covers 14 residues.

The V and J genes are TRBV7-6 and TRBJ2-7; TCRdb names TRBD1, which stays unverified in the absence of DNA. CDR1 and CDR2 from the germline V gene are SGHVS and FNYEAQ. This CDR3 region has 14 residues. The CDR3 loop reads CASSYSQGGYEQYF.

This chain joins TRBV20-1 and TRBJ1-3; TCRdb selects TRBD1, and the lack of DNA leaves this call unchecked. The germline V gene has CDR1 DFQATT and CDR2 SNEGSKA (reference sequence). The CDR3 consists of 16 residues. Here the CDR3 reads CSARDDLQDSGNTIYF.

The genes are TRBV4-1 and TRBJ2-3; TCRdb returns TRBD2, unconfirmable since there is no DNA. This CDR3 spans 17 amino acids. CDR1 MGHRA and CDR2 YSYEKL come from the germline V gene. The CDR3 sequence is CASSQSLGLAETDTQYF.

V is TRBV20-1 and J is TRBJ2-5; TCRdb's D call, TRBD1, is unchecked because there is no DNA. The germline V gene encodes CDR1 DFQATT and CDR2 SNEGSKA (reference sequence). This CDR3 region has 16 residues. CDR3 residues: CSARETLESQGETQYF.

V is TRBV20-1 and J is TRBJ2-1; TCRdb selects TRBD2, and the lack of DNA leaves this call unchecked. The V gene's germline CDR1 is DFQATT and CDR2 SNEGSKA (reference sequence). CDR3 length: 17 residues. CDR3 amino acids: CSARQGTSGLYYNEQFF.

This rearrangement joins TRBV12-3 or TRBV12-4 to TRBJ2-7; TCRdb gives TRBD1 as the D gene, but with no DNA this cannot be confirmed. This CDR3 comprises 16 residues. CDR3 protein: CASSLKATGVSYEQYF.

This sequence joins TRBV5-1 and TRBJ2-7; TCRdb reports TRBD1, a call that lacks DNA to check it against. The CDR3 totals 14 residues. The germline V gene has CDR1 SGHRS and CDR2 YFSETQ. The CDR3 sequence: CASSLATGGYEQYF. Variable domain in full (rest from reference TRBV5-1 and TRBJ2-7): KAGVTQTPRYLIKTRGQQVTLSCSPISGHRSVSWYQQTPGQGLQFLFEYFSETQRNKGNFPGRFSGRQFSNSRSEMNVSTLELGDSALYLCASSLATGGYEQYFGPGTRLTVT.

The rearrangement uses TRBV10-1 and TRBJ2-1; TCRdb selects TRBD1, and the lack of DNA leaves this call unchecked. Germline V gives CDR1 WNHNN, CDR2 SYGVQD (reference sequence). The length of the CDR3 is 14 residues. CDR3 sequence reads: CASRAPGTGSEQFF.

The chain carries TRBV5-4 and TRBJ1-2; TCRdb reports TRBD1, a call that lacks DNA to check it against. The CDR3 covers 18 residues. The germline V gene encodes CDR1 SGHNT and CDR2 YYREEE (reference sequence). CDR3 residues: CASSLNGMGDRGSYGYTF. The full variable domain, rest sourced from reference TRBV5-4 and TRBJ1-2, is ETGVTQSPTHLIKTRGQQVTLRCSSQSGHNTVSWYQQALGQGPQFIFQYYREEENGRGNFPPRFSGLQFPNYSSELNVNALELDDSALYLCASSLNGMGDRGSYGYTFGSGTRLTVV.

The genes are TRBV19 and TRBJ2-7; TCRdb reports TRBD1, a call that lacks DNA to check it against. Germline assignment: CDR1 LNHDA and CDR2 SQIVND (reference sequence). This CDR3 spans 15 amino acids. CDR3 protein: CASSVTGTGNYEQYF.

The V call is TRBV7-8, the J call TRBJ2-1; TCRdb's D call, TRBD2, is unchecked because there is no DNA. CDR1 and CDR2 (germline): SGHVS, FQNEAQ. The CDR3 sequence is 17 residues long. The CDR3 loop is CASSSGPWLAGNNEQFF.

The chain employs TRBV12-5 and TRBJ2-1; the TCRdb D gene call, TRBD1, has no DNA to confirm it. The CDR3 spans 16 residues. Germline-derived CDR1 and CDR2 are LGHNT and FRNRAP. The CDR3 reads CASGLGTGDIYNEQFF. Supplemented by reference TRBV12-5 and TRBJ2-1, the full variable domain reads DARVTQTPRHKVTEMGQEVTMRCQPILGHNTVFWYRQTMMQGLELLAYFRNRAPLDDSGMPKDRFSAEMPDATLATLKIQPSEPRDSAVYFCASGLGTGDIYNEQFFGPGTRLTVL.

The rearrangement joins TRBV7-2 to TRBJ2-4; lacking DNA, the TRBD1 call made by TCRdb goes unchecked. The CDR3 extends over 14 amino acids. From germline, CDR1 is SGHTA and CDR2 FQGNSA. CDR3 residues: CASSLGQGGHIQYF.

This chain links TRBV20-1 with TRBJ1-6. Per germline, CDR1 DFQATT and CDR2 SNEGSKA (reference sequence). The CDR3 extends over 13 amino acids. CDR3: CSARTGRDSPLHF.

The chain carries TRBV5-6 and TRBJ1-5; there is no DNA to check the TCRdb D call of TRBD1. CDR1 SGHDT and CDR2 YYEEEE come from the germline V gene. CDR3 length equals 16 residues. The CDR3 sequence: CASSKGLPGSNQPQHF.

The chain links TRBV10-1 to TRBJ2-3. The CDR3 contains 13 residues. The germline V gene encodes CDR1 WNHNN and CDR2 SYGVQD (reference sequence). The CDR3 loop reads CASSEEGTDTQYF.

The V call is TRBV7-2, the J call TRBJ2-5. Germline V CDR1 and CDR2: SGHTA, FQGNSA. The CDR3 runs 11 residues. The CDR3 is CASSFGGAQYF.

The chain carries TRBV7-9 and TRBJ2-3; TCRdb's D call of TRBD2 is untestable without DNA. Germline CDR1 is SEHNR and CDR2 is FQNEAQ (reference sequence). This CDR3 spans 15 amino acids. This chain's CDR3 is CASSPRDSQVDTQYF.

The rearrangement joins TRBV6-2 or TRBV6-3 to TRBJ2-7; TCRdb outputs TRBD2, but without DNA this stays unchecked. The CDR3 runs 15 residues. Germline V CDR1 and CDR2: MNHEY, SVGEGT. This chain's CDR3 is CASSTAGGGTYEQYF.

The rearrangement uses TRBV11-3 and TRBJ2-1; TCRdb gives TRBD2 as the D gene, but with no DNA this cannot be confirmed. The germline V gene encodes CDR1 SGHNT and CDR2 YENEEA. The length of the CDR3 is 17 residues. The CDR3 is CASSGQPPGLAGAGQFF.

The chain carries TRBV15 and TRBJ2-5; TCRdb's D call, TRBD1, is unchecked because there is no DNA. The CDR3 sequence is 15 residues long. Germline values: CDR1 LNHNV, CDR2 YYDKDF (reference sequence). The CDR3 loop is CATSTPGGYQETQYF.

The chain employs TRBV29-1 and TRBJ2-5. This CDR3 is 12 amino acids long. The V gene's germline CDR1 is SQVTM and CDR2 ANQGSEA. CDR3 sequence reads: CSARRYQETQYF.

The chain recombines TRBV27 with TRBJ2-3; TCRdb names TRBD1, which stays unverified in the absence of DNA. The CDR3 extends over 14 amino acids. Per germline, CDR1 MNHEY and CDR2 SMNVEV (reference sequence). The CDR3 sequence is CASLGGTSTDTQYF.

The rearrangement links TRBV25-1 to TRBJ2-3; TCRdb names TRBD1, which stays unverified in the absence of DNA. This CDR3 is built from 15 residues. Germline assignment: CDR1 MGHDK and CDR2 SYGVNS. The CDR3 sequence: CASSFPTGSTDTQYF.

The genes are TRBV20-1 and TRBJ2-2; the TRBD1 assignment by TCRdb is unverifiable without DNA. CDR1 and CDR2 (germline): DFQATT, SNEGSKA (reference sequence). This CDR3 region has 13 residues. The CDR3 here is CSVARENTGELFF.